This T cell receptor (beta chain) stems from a study of cytomegalovirus exposure and HLA in healthy donors. The overall study: Out of about 360 genotyped donors, about 84% belonged to the Caucasian-associated ancestry cluster.

J was trimmed by 4 bases and V by 5 bases; bases with no gene match: 19. The CDR3 is made up of 19 amino acids. Germline CDR1 SGHTS, CDR2 YDEGEE. With 60 Vbeta and 13 Jbeta primers, the PCR was carried out. The data were produced by immunoSEQ multiplex PCR, yet TCRdb's version contains in-frame clones alone and is incomplete. The sample gives 250,000 to 350,000 clones, roughly 89% of which show up once; around 3.7% is in the top ten. Sequencing was done on a sample of PBMCs. The TCR originated in a middle-aged man in good health and CMV-seropositive. This chain joins TRBV5-8 and TRBJ1-1, with TRBD1 matching over 11 bases. In DNA form, the CDR3 reads TGTGCCAGCAGTTATAGTCCGGGACAGGGGGATCTGCGGGGCACTGAAGCTTTCTTT. This sequence encodes CASSYSPGQGDLRGTEAFF.